This T cell receptor (beta chain) was captured in a study of neurological immune-mediated disorders. This CDR3 has 14 residues. Germline CDR1 and CDR2: MNHEY and SMNVEV (reference sequence). V lost 2 bases to trimming and J lost 4 bases, with 11 bases between them. The time point denotes: longitudinal time-point 2. Healthy controls were blood bank volunteers in Maryland, USA. At least ten counts were recorded for this clonotype. 5'RACE with 10-nucleotide random UMIs generated the cDNA. From the 5' RACE reads, TCRdb called clonotypes with MiXCR, one entry per CDR3 protein. This table has roughly 60,000 distinct CDR3 sequences, around a tenth appearing once.

This receptor was obtained from a man aged 30 to 45 in good health. Input material: PBMCs. This chain joins TRBV27 and TRBJ1-1; D is uncertain. This CDR3 reads CASSLAGFSTEAFF. Here the CDR3 DNA reads TGTGCCAGCAGTTTAGCAGGATTTAGCACTGAAGCTTTCTTT.